This TCR beta chain stems from a study of CD4+ T cells in melanoma. This clone has just a few counts. Its antigen remains unknown. Sequenced by immunoSEQ multiplex PCR; TCRdb stores in-frame clones only, minus some. The data hold about 10,000 clones, with 64% observed a single time. This CDR3 has 13 amino acids. CDR1 and CDR2 from the germline V gene are SNHLY and FYNNEI. With 7 bases removed from V and 7 bases from J, the gap between germline ends came to 14 bases. General study points: CD8+ T cell, macrophage and B cell function reportedly correlated with neoantigen-specific CD4+ T cells. In melanoma, neoantigen-specific CD4+ T cells reportedly differed in differentiation state.

The TCR sequence derives from a human donor with melanoma. Source material: cells from a culture (not recorded whether cultured in vitro). The chain has TRBV2 and TRBJ2-1; TRBD2 is a possible D gene (7 bases). CDR3: CASNTGGRNEQFF. The CDR3 DNA follows: TGTGCCAGCAATACGGGGGGCCGGAATGAGCAGTTCTTC.